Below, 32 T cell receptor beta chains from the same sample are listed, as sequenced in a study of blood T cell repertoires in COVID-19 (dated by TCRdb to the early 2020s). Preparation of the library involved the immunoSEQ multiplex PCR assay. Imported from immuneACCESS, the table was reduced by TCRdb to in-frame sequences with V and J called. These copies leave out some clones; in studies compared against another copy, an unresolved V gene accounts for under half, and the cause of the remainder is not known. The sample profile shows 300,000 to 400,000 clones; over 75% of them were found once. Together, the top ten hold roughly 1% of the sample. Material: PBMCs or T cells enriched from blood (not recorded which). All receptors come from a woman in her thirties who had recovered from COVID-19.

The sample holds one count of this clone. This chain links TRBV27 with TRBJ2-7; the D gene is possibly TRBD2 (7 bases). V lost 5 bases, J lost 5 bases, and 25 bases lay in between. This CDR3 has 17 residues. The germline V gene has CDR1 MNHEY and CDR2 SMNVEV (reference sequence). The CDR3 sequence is CASSPSRGGASLNEQYF. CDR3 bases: TGTGCCAGCAGTCCGTCCCGAGGGGGGGCCAGTCTAAACGAGCAGTACTTC.

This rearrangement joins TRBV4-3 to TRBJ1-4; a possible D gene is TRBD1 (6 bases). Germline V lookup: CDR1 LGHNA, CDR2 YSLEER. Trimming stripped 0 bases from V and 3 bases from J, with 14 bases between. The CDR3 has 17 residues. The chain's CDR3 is CASSQEHGGAANEKLFF. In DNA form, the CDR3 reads TGCGCCAGCAGCCAAGAACACGGGGGGGCGGCTAATGAAAAACTGTTTTTT.

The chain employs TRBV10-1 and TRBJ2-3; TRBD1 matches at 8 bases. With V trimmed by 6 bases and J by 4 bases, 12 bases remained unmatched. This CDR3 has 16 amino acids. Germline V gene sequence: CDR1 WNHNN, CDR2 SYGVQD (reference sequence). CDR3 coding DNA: TGCGCCAGCAGCTCCTCGGGCAGGGGGCTGTCAGATACGCAGTATTTT. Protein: CASSSSGRGLSDTQYF.

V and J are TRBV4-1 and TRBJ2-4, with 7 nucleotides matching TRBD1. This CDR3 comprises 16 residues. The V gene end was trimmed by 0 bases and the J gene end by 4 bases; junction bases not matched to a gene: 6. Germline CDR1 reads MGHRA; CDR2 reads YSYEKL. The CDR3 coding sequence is TGCGCCAGCAGCCAAGACGTTCAGGGACAGAAAAACATTCAGTACTTC. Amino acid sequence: CASSQDVQGQKNIQYF.

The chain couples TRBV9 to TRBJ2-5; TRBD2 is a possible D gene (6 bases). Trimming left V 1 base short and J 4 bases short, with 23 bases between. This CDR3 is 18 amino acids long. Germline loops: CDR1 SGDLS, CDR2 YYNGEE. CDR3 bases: TGTGCCAGCAGCGTATGGGGTGGAGGCATCCGGGGAGGAGAGACCCAGTACTTC. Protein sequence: CASSVWGGGIRGGETQYF.

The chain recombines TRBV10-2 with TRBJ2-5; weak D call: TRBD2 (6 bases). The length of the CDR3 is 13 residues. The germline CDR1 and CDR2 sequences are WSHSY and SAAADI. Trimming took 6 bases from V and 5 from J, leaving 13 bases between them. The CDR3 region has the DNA TGCGCCAGCAGCCCGGGGGAGTGGGAGACCCAGTACTTC. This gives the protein CASSPGEWETQYF.

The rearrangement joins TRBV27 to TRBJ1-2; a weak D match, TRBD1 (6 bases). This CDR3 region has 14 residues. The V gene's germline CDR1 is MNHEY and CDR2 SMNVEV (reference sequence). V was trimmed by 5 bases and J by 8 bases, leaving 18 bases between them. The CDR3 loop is CASSPLGAEGGYTF. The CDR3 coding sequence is TGTGCCAGCAGTCCCTTGGGGGCTGAGGGCGGCTACACCTTC.

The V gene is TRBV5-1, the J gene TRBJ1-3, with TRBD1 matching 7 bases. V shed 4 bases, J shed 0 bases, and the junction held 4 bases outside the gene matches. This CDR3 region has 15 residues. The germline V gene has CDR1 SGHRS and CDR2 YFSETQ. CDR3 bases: TGCGCCAGCAGCGAGGGACAGAGCTCTGGAAACACCATATATTTT. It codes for CASSEGQSSGNTIYF.

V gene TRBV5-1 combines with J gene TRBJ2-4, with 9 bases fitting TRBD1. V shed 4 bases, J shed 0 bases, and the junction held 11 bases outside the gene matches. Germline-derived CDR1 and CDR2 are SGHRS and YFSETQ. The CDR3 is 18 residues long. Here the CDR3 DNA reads TGCGCCAGCAGCCCGGGGACAGGGTGGACCTTAGCCAAAAACATTCAGTACTTC. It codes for CASSPGTGWTLAKNIQYF.

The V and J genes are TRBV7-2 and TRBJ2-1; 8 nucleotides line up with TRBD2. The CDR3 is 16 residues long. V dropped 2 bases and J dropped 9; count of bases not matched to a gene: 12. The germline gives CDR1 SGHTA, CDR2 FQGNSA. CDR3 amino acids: CASSLSGTRPLREQFF. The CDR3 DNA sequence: TGTGCCAGCAGCTTATCTGGGACTAGACCCTTACGTGAGCAGTTCTTC.

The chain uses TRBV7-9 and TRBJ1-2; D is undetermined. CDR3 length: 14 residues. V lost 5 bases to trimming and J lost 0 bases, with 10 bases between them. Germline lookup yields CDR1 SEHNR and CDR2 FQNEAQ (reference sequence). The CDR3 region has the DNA TGTGCCAGCAGCGGCGGCGACCCTAACTATGGCTACACCTTC. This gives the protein CASSGGDPNYGYTF.

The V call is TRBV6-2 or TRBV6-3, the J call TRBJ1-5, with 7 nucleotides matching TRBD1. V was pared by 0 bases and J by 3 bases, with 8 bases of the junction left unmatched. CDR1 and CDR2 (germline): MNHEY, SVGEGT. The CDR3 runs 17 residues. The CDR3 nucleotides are TGTGCCAGCAGTTACTCACCGGGACAGCGGATCAATCAGCCCCAGCATTTT. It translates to CASSYSPGQRINQPQHF.

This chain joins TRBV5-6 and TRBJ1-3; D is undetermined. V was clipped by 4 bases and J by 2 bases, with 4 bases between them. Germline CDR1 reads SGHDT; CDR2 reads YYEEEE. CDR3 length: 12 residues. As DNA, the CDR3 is TGTGCCAGCAGCCAGGCTGGAAACACCATATATTTT. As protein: CASSQAGNTIYF.

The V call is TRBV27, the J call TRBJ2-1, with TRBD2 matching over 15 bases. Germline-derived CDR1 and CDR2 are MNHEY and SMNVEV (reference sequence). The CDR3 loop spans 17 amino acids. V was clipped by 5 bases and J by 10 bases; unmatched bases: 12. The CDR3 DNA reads TGTGCCAGCAGTCCAGGACTAGCGGGGGGGCCCAGTCGAGAGCAGTTCTTC. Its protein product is CASSPGLAGGPSREQFF.

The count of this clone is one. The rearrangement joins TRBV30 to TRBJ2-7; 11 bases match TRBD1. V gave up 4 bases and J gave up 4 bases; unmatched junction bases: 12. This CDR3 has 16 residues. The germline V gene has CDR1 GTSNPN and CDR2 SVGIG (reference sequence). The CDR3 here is CAWINSRTGGGYEQYF. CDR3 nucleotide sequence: TGTGCCTGGATTAATAGCCGGACAGGGGGCGGATACGAGCAGTACTTC.

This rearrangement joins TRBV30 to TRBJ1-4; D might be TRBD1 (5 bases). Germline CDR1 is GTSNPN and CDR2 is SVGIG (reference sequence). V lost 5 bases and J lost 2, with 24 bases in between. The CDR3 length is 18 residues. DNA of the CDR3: TGTGCCTGGGACGGACCCCCCGGGGGGGGTACGACTAATGAAAAACTGTTTTTT. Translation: CAWDGPPGGGTTNEKLFF.

This CDR3 reads CASSPAQVPFEAFF. The CDR3 DNA sequence: TGTGCCAGCTCACCAGCCCAGGTTCCCTTTGAAGCTTTCTTT. The chain has TRBV18 and TRBJ1-1; no definite D call. The V and J ends lost 2 bases and 7 bases respectively, with 14 bases between them. The CDR3 extends over 14 amino acids. Looked up from germline, CDR1 is KGHSH and CDR2 is LQKENI.

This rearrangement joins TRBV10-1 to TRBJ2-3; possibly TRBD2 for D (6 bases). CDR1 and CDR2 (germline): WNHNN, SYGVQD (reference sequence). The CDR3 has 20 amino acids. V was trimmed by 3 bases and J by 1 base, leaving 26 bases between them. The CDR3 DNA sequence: TGCGCCAGCAGTGATACAGCGGGTCAGGGCTTTGTCCTGGGCACAGATACGCAGTATTTT. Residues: CASSDTAGQGFVLGTDTQYF.

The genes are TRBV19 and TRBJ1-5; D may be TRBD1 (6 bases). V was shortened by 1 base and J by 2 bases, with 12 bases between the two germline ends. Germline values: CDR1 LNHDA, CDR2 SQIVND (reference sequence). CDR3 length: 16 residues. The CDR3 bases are TGTGCCAGTAGTATAGGTACAGGGACACGCAATCAGCCCCAGCATTTT. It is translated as CASSIGTGTRNQPQHF.

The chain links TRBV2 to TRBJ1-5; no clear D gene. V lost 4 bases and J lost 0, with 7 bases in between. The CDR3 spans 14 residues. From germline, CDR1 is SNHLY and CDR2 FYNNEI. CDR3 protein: CASSGGFSNQPQHF. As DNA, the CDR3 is TGTGCCAGCAGTGGAGGGTTTAGCAATCAGCCCCAGCATTTT.

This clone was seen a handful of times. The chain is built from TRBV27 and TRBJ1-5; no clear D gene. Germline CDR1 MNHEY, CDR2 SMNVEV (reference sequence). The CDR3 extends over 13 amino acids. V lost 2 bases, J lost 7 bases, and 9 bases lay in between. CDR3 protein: CASSLEASQPQHF. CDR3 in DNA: TGTGCCAGCAGTTTAGAGGCGAGCCAGCCCCAGCATTTT.

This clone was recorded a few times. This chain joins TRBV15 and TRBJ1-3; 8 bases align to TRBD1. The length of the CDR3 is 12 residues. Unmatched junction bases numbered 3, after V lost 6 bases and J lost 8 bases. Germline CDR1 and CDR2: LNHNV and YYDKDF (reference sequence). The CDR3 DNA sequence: TGTGCCACCAGGACAGGGGCGGACACCATATATTTT. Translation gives CATRTGADTIYF.

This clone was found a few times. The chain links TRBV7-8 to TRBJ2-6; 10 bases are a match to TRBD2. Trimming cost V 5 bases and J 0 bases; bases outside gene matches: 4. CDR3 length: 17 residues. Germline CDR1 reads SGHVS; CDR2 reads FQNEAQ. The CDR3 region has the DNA TGTGCCAGCAGCCTAACTAGCGGGGACTCTGGGGCCAACGTCCTGACTTTC. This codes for CASSLTSGDSGANVLTF.

This CDR3 reads CASSWDRVTNEKLFF. CDR3 DNA: TGTGCCAGCAGCTGGGACAGGGTGACTAATGAAAAACTGTTTTTT. The genes are TRBV11-2 and TRBJ1-4; 9 positions match TRBD1. Germline trimming cut 4 bases from V and 2 bases from J; bases unmatched to any gene: 2. Germline V gives CDR1 SGHAT, CDR2 FQNNGV. The CDR3 covers 15 residues. Using reference TRBV11-2 and TRBJ1-4 for the parts outside the CDR3, the full variable domain is EAGVAQSPRYKIIEKRQSVAFWCNPISGHATLYWYQQILGQGPKLLIQFQNNGVVDDSQLPKDRFSAERLKGVDSTLKIQPAKLEDSAVYLCASSWDRVTNEKLFFGSGTQLSVL.

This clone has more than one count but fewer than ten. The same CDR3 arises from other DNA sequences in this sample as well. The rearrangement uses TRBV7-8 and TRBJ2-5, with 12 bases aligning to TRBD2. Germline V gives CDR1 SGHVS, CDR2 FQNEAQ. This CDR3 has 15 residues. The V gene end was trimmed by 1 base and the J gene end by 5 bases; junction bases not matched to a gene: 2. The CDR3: CASSLETSGGETQYF. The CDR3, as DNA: TGTGCCAGCAGCTTAGAGACTAGCGGGGGCGAGACCCAGTACTTC.

DNA for the CDR3: TGCAGTGCTAGTCCACCAGGCACTTACGAGCAGTACTTC. Its translation is CSASPPGTYEQYF. The chain recombines TRBV20-1 with TRBJ2-7; D not resolved. The germline V gene has CDR1 DFQATT and CDR2 SNEGSKA (reference sequence). The V end lost 3 bases, the J end lost 4 bases, and 13 bases lay between the germline ends. The CDR3 length is 13 residues.

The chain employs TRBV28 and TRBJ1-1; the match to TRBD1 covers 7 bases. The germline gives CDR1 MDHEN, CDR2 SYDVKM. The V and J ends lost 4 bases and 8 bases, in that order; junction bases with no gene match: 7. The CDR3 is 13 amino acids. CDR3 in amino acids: CASSSPGQLEAFF. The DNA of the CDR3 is TGTGCCAGCAGTTCCCCGGGACAGCTAGAAGCTTTCTTT.

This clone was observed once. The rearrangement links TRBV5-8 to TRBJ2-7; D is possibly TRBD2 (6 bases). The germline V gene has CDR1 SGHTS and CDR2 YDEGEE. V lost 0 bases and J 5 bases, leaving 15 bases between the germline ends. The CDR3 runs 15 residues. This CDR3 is CASSLAGGGSHEQYF. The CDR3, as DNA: TGTGCCAGCAGCTTGGCCGGTGGGGGGTCCCACGAGCAGTACTTC.

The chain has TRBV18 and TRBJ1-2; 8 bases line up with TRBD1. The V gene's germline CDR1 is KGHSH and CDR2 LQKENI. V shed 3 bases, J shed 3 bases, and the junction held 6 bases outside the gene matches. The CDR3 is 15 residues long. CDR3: CASSPVRGQDYGYTF. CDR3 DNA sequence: TGTGCCAGCTCACCGGTCAGGGGGCAGGACTATGGCTACACCTTC. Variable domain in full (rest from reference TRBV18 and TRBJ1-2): NAGVMQNPRHLVRRRGQEARLRCSPMKGHSHVYWYRQLPEEGLKFMVYLQKENIIDESGMPKERFSAEFPKEGPSILRIQQVVRGDSAAYFCASSPVRGQDYGYTFGSGTRLTVV.

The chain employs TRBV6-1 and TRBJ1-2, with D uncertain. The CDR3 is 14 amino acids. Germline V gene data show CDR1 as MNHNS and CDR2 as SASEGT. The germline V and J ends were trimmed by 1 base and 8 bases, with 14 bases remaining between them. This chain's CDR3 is CASSEGAAPRGYTF. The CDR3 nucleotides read TGTGCCAGCAGTGAAGGGGCAGCCCCTCGCGGCTACACCTTC.

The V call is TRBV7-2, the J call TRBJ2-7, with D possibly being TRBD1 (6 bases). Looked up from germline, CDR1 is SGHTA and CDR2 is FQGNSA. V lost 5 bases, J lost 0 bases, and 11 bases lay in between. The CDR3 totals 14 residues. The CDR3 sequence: CASSNDRNSYEQYF. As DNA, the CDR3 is TGTGCCAGCAGCAACGACAGGAACTCCTACGAGCAGTACTTC.

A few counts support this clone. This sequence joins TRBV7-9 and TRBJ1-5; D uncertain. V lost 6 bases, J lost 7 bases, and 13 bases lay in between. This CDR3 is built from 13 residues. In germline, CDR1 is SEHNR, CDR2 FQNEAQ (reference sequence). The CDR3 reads CASSPREGQPQHF. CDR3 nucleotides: TGTGCCAGCAGTCCGAGGGAGGGACAGCCCCAGCATTTT.